This TCR beta chain was sequenced during a study of regulatory T cells in long-lasting Graves disease. Whole-study results and caveats: TRBV28, TRBJ1-2 and TRBJ2-5 were segments that persistent disease favored.

The sample holds many counts of this clonotype. Antigen unknown. From germline, CDR1 is DFQATT and CDR2 SNEGSKA (reference sequence). After removal of 5 bases from V and 4 bases from J, the junction contained 4 bases not matched to a gene. This CDR3 has 13 residues. Combining iRepertoire HTBI primers with Arm-PCR of CDR3 regions, the authors built TCR beta libraries. How the authors handled the data: The identification of 60 or so TRBV and 14 TRBJ segments was made across samples. TCRdb re-derived calls from the multiplex PCR reads in MiXCR, one entry per CDR3 protein. These V and J calls rely on TCRdb rather than the paper's analysis. The sample has about 470,000 distinct CDR3 sequences, around 20% seen once. Time point specified: persistent/refractory GD, antithyroid drugs over 5 years with positive TRAb. The TCR library was made from RNA extracted from PBMCs. Doctors identified Graves' disease using the American Thyroid Association guidelines.

This clonotype was obtained from a female donor with Graves disease. Sequencing was performed on peripheral blood mononuclear cells (PBMCs), taken when the disease was refractory, from a patient treated with antithyroid drugs. The genes are TRBV20-1 and TRBJ1-4, with TRBD1 matching over 7 bases. The DNA for the CDR3 is TGCAGTGCTGCGCAGGGGGTTAATGAAAAACTGTTTTTT. It is translated as CSAAQGVNEKLFF.